This T cell receptor (beta chain) is drawn from a study of blood T cell repertoires in COVID-19 (TCRdb year 2020). Regarding the complete study: Samples covering the acute and convalescent phases of COVID-19 were provided by collaborators in the United States, Italy and Spain. Where HLA class I and class II types were available, the types were taken from metadata supplied by the sample provider, not from assay-based typing. The repertoires were released in a freely available public database intended as a resource for research on the immune response to SARS-CoV-2. The sample metadata nearly always contained a de-identified subject ID, COVID-19 status, age in years and sex. Subjects who had been exposed to COVID-19, were actively infected with it, or had recovered from it provided the deeply sampled blood TCRbeta repertoires that made up the dataset. The prospective study material was composed of cDNA or gDNA derived from T cells, B-cell-depleted T cells, or PBMCs. The samples were drawn from two sources: the first 160 participants of the ongoing ImmuneRACE study, and 1,254 subjects contributed by 6 global collaborators. General conclusions and limits of the study: Clinical and demographic metadata were provided uncurated, with the amount varying by source and participant.

TCRbeta CDR3 regions were amplified from genomic DNA by means of the immunoSEQ Assay, a bias-controlled multiplex PCR. As for the authors' bioinformatics: The number of nucleated cells in each sample was estimated by amplification of reference gene primers within the assay. Sequence reads were collapsed and filtered to measure the absolute abundance of every unique TCRbeta CDR3 rearrangement. Productive Simpson clonality was computed per sample as the square root of Simpson's diversity index over productive rearrangements. TCRdb carries this immuneACCESS record with in-frame sequences only. Its versions omit some clonotypes, under half of them owing to an unresolved V gene in the studies checked, with the rest unexplained. V and J calls and clone size are copied from that table; D and trimming were computed from the DNA. For this sample the table gives over 110,000 clones, of which approximately 89% were detected only once. Roughly 30% of the sample belongs to the ten largest clones.

V is pruned by 2 bases and J by 8 bases, leaving 6 bases of the junction without a gene match. Inclusive of the bounding cysteine and phenylalanine, the CDR3 is 15 residues long. Of all the DNA, just the CDR3 is kept, 45 bases in frame from base 1. CDR1 is given as SGHAT and CDR2 as FQNNGV, both from the germline V gene. Notes on this clone: No cognate antigen has been identified for it. No per-base quality is available; no much larger clone lies one base away.

Each collaborating institution followed its own protocols to collect whole blood in K2EDTA tubes. For TCRbeta analysis, collaborators shipped samples as frozen whole blood, isolated PBMCs, or DNA extracted from either of those sample types. Source material: peripheral blood. This clonotype originated in a human donor in a cohort sampled during active COVID-19. This chain is built from TRBV11-2 and TRBJ2-1, with 10 central nucleotides matching TRBD2. The CDR3 protein is CASSLNPLAGDEQFF. The base sequence is TGTGCCAGCAGCTTAAATCCGCTAGCGGGGGATGAGCAGTTCTTC.